This section outlines one TCR beta chain sequence together with its context. The sample originates from a study of blood T cell repertoires in COVID-19. The age range of participants was about 18 to 89 years, with residence in about two dozen US areas. Participants' reported clinical history set cohort assignment. Recovered participants had two consecutive negative NP/OP PCR tests, healthcare professional clearance, or symptom resolution. Assay: immunoSEQ multiplex PCR; the TCRdb copy retains only in-frame clones and omits some. The sample carries 250,000 to 350,000 clones, around 90% recorded once. The CDR3 loop spans 13 amino acids. The V end lost 8 bases, the J end lost 0 bases, and 10 bases lay between the germline ends. Germline CDR1 reads MDHEN; CDR2 reads SYDVKM.

This clonotype originated in a young woman who had recovered from COVID-19. The chain links TRBV28 to TRBJ1-1, with D hard to call. The source material was PBMCs or T cells enriched from blood (not recorded which). The CDR3 protein is CASLSPVNTEAFF. The CDR3 region has the DNA TGTGCCAGCCTTTCTCCAGTGAACACTGAAGCTTTCTTT.